This paragraph reports one T cell receptor (beta chain). The data are from a study of CD8 T cells in Susac syndrome. The RNA input was about 0.5 to 1 ug, and it was reverse transcribed with random hexamers. Coverage of TCR beta CDR3 amplification by immunoSEQ multiplex PCR extended to 54 Vbeta and 13 Jbeta. MiXCR, run by TCRdb on the immunoSEQ multiplex PCR reads, gives a single entry per CDR3 protein. The sample holds almost 450,000 distinct CDR3 sequences, around 85% seen once. Treatment-naive patients with stable or active relapsing-remitting disease served as multiple sclerosis controls. In contrast to the negatively isolated CD8+ and CD4+ T cells, TEMRA cells were FACS-enriched. J gave up 5 bases and V 6 bases, and 8 bases lay outside the gene matches. The CDR3 spans 15 residues.

This chain joins TRBV12-3 or TRBV12-4 and TRBJ2-5, with 11 bases fitting TRBD2. This receptor was obtained from a human donor with multiple sclerosis. The sequenced sample consisted of CD8+ T cells from PBMCs. CDR3 sequence (DNA): TGTGCCAGCAGAATACTAGCGGGAGCCGGGGAGACCCAGTACTTC. This gives the protein CASRILAGAGETQYF.